Below, one T cell receptor (beta chain) is given with its context. The data derive from a study of patients and donors after allogeneic stem cell transplantation. MiXCR, run by TCRdb on the RT-PCR reads, gives a single entry per CDR3 protein. Of about 960,000 distinct CDR3 sequences listed, approximately 19% were seen once; the top ten hold about 6%. CDR1 is MNHNS and CDR2 is SASEGT in the germline V gene. CDR3 length equals 19 residues. With V trimmed by 4 bases and J by 0 bases, 9 bases remained unmatched. Sequencing input: blood, either unsorted or a sorted T cell fraction (not recorded which). This TCR came from a human donor who was either an allogeneic HSCT recipient or a stem cell or donor lymphocyte infusion donor (not recorded which). It is not recorded whose cells these are; they may come from a transplant donor. This chain links TRBV6-1 with TRBJ2-1; 13 bases fit TRBD2. CDR3 nucleotide sequence: TGTGCCAGCAGTGGCCCGGGACTAGCGGGGTTAAACTCCTACAATGAGCAGTTCTTC. It encodes CASSGPGLAGLNSYNEQFF.